Below, 9 T cell receptor beta chains from the same sample are listed, as sequenced in a study of CD8 T cells in ankylosing spondylitis. TCRdb processed the 5' RACE reads anew with MiXCR; each CDR3 protein has one entry. The sample lists around 220,000 distinct CDR3 sequences; roughly a tenth were seen once. The sequenced material came from blood, either unsorted or a sorted T cell fraction (not recorded which). These receptors all stem from a male donor with ankylosing spondylitis or in good health (not recorded which).

To note about this clonotype: This could be a read error, since a much larger clone is one nucleotide away. The chain couples TRBV28 to TRBJ1-5; TRBD1 agrees at 7 bases. The CDR3 has 14 residues. Looked up from germline, CDR1 is MDHEN and CDR2 is SYDVKM. CDR3 nucleotide sequence: TGTGCCAGCGGAGGGGGAGGGGGCAATCAGCCCCATCATTTT. This translates into CASGGGGGNQPHHF.

This clonotype occurred many times. The chain combines TRBV20-1 with TRBJ2-1, with TRBD2 identical over 9 bases. This CDR3 has 13 residues. Losses at the gene ends were 3 bases for V and 13 bases for J; bases not matched to a gene: 10. CDR1 is DFQATT and CDR2 is SNEGSKA in the germline V gene (reference sequence). CDR3: CSASGGGAEIQFF. CDR3 nucleotides: TGCAGTGCTAGTGGCGGGGGGGCGGAGATCCAGTTCTTC.

This clonotype was recorded at least ten times. The chain recombines TRBV20-1 with TRBJ2-4, with D perhaps matching TRBD1 or TRBD2 (5 bases each). The CDR3 is 15 amino acids. V shed 0 bases and J shed 2 bases, with 11 bases lying between them. Germline-derived CDR1 and CDR2 are DFQATT and SNEGSKA (reference sequence). The CDR3 coding sequence is TGCAGTGCTAGAGAGGGGGTGTGGTCCAAAAACATTCAGTACTTC. This translates into CSAREGVWSKNIQYF.

This clonotype was seen more than once but under ten times. The chain carries TRBV7-9 and TRBJ2-3; 8 bases are a match to TRBD2. The CDR3 has 16 amino acids. J gave up 5 bases and V 7 bases, and 14 bases lay outside the gene matches. CDR1 is SEHNR and CDR2 is FQNEAQ in the germline V gene (reference sequence). The CDR3 protein is CASKLARGGQGDTQYF. Here the CDR3 DNA reads TGTGCCAGCAAGCTAGCCCGCGGGGGGCAGGGAGATACGCAGTATTTT.

This clonotype was recorded a few times. The V call is TRBV5-8, the J call TRBJ2-3, with 9 bases lining up with TRBD1. The J segment lost 3 bases and the V segment lost 0 bases, leaving 8 bases of the junction unmatched. The CDR3 is 17 residues long. CDR1 and CDR2 from the germline V gene are SGHTS and YDEGEE. CDR3 nucleotide sequence: TGTGCCAGCAGCTTGGGGACAGGGGTTTTTGGTACAGATACGCAGTATTTT. Encoded protein: CASSLGTGVFGTDTQYF.

This clonotype was counted many times. Here the CDR3 reads CASSLEAQAATDTQYF. CDR3 nucleotides: TGCGCCAGCAGCTTGGAGGCCCAGGCCGCCACAGATACGCAGTATTTT. J is TRBJ2-3 and V is TRBV5-1; no firm D call. V shed 0 bases and J shed 2 bases, with 13 bases lying between them. CDR1 and CDR2 from the germline V gene are SGHRS and YFSETQ. This CDR3 has 16 residues.

This clonotype was observed a handful of times. The chain carries TRBV12-3 or TRBV12-4 and TRBJ1-5; D remains ambiguous. The CDR3 is made up of 13 amino acids. Trimming removed 7 bases at V and 0 bases at J, with 7 bases between. For the CDR3, the DNA is TGTGCCAGCAATGATGTTAGCAATCAGCCCCAGCATTTT. This codes for CASNDVSNQPQHF.

This rearrangement joins TRBV5-6 to TRBJ2-4, with 8 bases fitting TRBD2. Germline CDR1 is SGHDT and CDR2 is YYEEEE. With V trimmed by 7 bases and J by 0 bases, 3 bases remained unmatched. The CDR3 length is 14 residues. In nucleotides, the CDR3 is TGTGCCAGCGGGACTAGTCTAGCCAAAAACATTCAGTACTTC. It is translated as CASGTSLAKNIQYF.

The sample holds a few counts of this clonotype. The chain combines TRBV5-1 with TRBJ2-1; 10 nucleotides agree with TRBD1. With 4 bases clipped from V and 6 bases from J, the junction kept 10 bases outside the gene matches. This CDR3 region has 16 residues. Germline V gene sequence: CDR1 SGHRS, CDR2 YFSETQ. This CDR3 reads CASSEGGTGAPNEQFF. DNA of the CDR3: TGCGCCAGCAGCGAGGGGGGGACAGGGGCTCCCAATGAGCAGTTCTTC.